Following are 20 T cell receptor beta chains from one sample sequenced in a study of T cell responses to AZD1222 COVID-19 vaccine. Profiled with immunoSEQ multiplex PCR; TCRdb holds only in-frame clones, not every one. The table lists 110,000 or so clones, 85% to 90% of them singletons. The specimen comprised peripheral blood, sampled 28 days after the second AZD1222 dose. Source of these receptors: an adult who received the AZD1222 COVID-19 vaccine.

J is TRBJ2-6 and V is TRBV27; 7 bases match TRBD2. Looked up from germline, CDR1 is MNHEY and CDR2 is SMNVEV (reference sequence). V was clipped by 3 bases and J by 3 bases; unmatched bases: 8. The CDR3 has 17 residues. The CDR3 nucleotides read TGTGCCAGCAGTTTTTTCTCGGGGGGAGGTGGGGCCAACGTCCTGACTTTC. Amino acid sequence: CASSFFSGGGGANVLTF.

The chain combines TRBV29-1 with TRBJ2-3; TRBD2 agrees at 7 bases. Germline lookup yields CDR1 SQVTM and CDR2 ANQGSEA. The CDR3 spans 10 residues. Losses at the gene ends were 3 bases for V and 14 bases for J; bases not matched to a gene: 5. The CDR3 DNA is TGCAGCGTTGAGGGGACTATCCCGTATTTT. This codes for CSVEGTIPYF.

This clone has a single count. The chain employs TRBV3-1 (or the pseudogene TRBV3-2) and TRBJ2-7; perhaps TRBD2 as D (5 bases). The CDR3 sequence is 12 residues long. V lost 3 bases to trimming and J lost 2 bases, with 5 bases between them. Germline V gene sequence: CDR1 LGHDT, CDR2 YNNKEL (reference sequence). This chain's CDR3 is CASSQRAYEQYF. The CDR3 DNA sequence: TGTGCCAGCAGCCAGCGGGCCTACGAGCAGTACTTC.

The rearrangement uses TRBV18 and TRBJ1-1; perhaps TRBD1 as D (6 bases). V gave up 1 base and J gave up 0 bases, with 18 bases separating them. Per germline, CDR1 KGHSH and CDR2 LQKENI. The CDR3 runs 18 residues. DNA of the CDR3: TGTGCCAGCTCACCACAAGGGGGGGGGCCTGGCATGAACACTGAAGCTTTCTTT. Its translation: CASSPQGGGPGMNTEAFF. Full variable domain (missing parts from reference TRBV18 and TRBJ1-1): NAGVMQNPRHLVRRRGQEARLRCSPMKGHSHVYWYRQLPEEGLKFMVYLQKENIIDESGMPKERFSAEFPKEGPSILRIQQVVRGDSAAYFCASSPQGGGPGMNTEAFFGQGTRLTVV.

The chain uses TRBV7-8 and TRBJ1-1; 8 nucleotides line up with TRBD1. The germline gives CDR1 SGHVS, CDR2 FQNEAQ. This CDR3 region has 17 residues. V lost 5 bases to trimming and J lost 4 bases; unmatched junction nucleotides: 15. The CDR3 protein is CASSPLGTGTISTEAFF. Written as DNA, the CDR3 is TGTGCCAGCAGCCCCCTGGGGACAGGAACTATTAGCACTGAAGCTTTCTTT.

The chain recombines TRBV3-1 (or the pseudogene TRBV3-2) with TRBJ1-1; no clear D. V shed 2 bases and J shed 1 base, with 2 bases lying between them. CDR3 length: 12 amino acids. The germline V gene has CDR1 LGHDT and CDR2 YNNKEL (reference sequence). CDR3 in amino acids: CASSQPNTEAFF. The CDR3 DNA is TGTGCCAGCAGCCAACCGAACACTGAAGCTTTCTTT.

The rearrangement joins TRBV7-9 to TRBJ1-3, with TRBD1 matching over 7 bases. The trim removed 4 bases at V and 2 bases at J, leaving 5 bases unmatched. The germline V gene has CDR1 SEHNR and CDR2 FQNEAQ (reference sequence). CDR3 length: 15 residues. The CDR3 reads CASSYTGTAGNTIYF. In nucleotides, the CDR3 is TGTGCCAGCAGCTACACCGGGACAGCTGGAAACACCATATATTTT.

This clone was counted only a few times. At one end the junction does not follow the germline gene, possibly because of a read error. This chain links TRBV11-2 with TRBJ1-2; the match to TRBD1 covers 10 bases. Germline V CDR1 and CDR2: SGHAT, FQNNGV. There are 14 residues in the CDR3. The CDR3: CASSLASRQGAAVF. CDR3 nucleotide sequence: TGTGCCAGCAGCTTAGCGTCTCGACAGGGGGCGGCTGTCTTC. Supplemented by reference TRBV11-2 and TRBJ1-2, the full variable domain reads EAGVAQSPRYKIIEKRQSVAFWCNPISGHATLYWYQQILGQGPKLLIQFQNNGVVDDSQLPKDRFSAERLKGVDSTLKIQPAKLEDSAVYLCASSLASRQGAAVFGSGTRLTVV.

This clone appeared a single time. The chain combines TRBV11-2 with TRBJ1-3; D uncertain. Germline loops: CDR1 SGHAT, CDR2 FQNNGV. The CDR3 consists of 13 residues. Trimming removed 3 bases at V and 4 bases at J, with 7 bases between. CDR3 loop: CASSFGGGNTIYF. DNA of the CDR3: TGTGCCAGCAGCTTCGGCGGAGGAAACACCATATATTTT.

The chain combines TRBV12-3 or TRBV12-4 with TRBJ2-1; the match to TRBD1 covers 8 bases. With 6 bases clipped from V and 9 bases from J, the junction kept 7 bases outside the gene matches. The length of the CDR3 is 13 residues. CDR3 protein: CASSRQGFGEQFF. CDR3 DNA sequence: TGTGCCAGCAGCCGACAGGGGTTCGGTGAGCAGTTCTTC.

This chain links TRBV27 with TRBJ2-1; D gene ambiguous. Per the germline V gene, CDR1 is MNHEY and CDR2 is SMNVEV (reference sequence). The V end was cut by 5 bases, the J end by 9 bases, with 17 bases between. This CDR3 has 14 amino acids. The CDR3 DNA reads TGTGCCAGCAGTATCCCGACAAGGTGGGGTGAGCAGTTCTTC. Translated, it gives CASSIPTRWGEQFF.

V usage is TRBV4-2 and J usage is TRBJ2-7; D is possibly TRBD2 (5 bases). The V end was cut by 7 bases, the J end by 0 bases, with 16 bases between. CDR1 is LGHNA and CDR2 is YNFKEQ in the germline V gene. The CDR3 contains 15 residues. CDR3 loop: CASTPGVASSYEQYF. CDR3 coding DNA: TGTGCCAGCACCCCCGGGGTAGCGTCCTCCTACGAGCAGTACTTC.

The V and J genes are TRBV2 and TRBJ2-3; D possibly corresponds to TRBD2 (5 bases). V was shortened by 3 bases and J by 3 bases, with 10 bases between the two germline ends. The CDR3 totals 14 residues. CDR1 and CDR2 from the germline V gene are SNHLY and FYNNEI. CDR3 bases: TGTGCCAGCAGTGATAGCCGGGGTACAGATACGCAGTATTTT. As protein: CASSDSRGTDTQYF.

This chain links TRBV6-4 with TRBJ2-1; 7 positions match TRBD1. The germline V gene has CDR1 MRHNA and CDR2 SNTAGT. CDR3 length: 13 residues. With 6 bases clipped from V and 8 bases from J, the junction kept 7 bases outside the gene matches. CDR3 residues: CASSRDSQYEQFF. The CDR3 DNA reads TGTGCCAGCAGCCGGGACAGTCAATATGAGCAGTTCTTC.

V gene TRBV30 combines with J gene TRBJ2-1, with a tentative D call TRBD2 (6 bases). With 4 bases removed from V and 5 bases from J, the gap between germline ends came to 18 bases. Germline CDR1 is GTSNPN and CDR2 is SVGIG (reference sequence). This CDR3 has 15 residues. In DNA, the CDR3 is TGTGCCTGGAAACTCGCGGGGATCCTTAACAATGAGCAGTTCTTC. It is translated as CAWKLAGILNNEQFF.

In its sample, this clone is medium-sized (0.01 to 0.1%). The chain has TRBV6-6 and TRBJ1-5; D uncertain. The V gene's germline CDR1 is MNHNY and CDR2 SVGAGI (reference sequence). The CDR3 extends over 14 amino acids. Trimming pared 7 bases from V and 3 bases from J, leaving 13 bases between. CDR3 in DNA: TGTGCCAGCAATCCCCCTGGAGTCAATCAGCCCCAGCATTTT. This codes for CASNPPGVNQPQHF.

V is TRBV7-8 and J is TRBJ1-5; D possibly corresponds to TRBD1 (5 bases). The V gene lost 9 bases and the J gene lost 0 bases, with 15 bases spanning the gap. The CDR3 spans 15 residues. From germline, CDR1 is SGHVS and CDR2 FQNEAQ. The CDR3 region has the DNA TGTGCCAGTACATGGGGGACTAATAGCAATCAGCCCCAGCATTTT. Translation gives CASTWGTNSNQPQHF. Full variable domain (outside the CDR3, taken from reference TRBV7-8 and TRBJ1-5): GAGVSQSPRYKVAKRGQDVALRCDPISGHVSLFWYQQALGQGPEFLTYFQNEAQLDKSGLPSDRFFAERPEGSVSTLKIQRTQQEDSAVYLCASTWGTNSNQPQHFGDGTRLSIL.

This chain uses TRBV28 with TRBJ2-5, with TRBD1 matching over 11 bases. The CDR3 loop spans 16 amino acids. CDR1 and CDR2 from the germline V gene are MDHEN and SYDVKM. The junction had 4 bases not matched to a gene; V was cut back by 2 bases and J by 2 bases. CDR3 amino acids: CASSLAGTGGQETQYF. CDR3 nucleotides: TGTGCCAGCAGTTTAGCCGGGACAGGGGGACAAGAGACCCAGTACTTC.

This chain connects TRBV19 to TRBJ1-1; D might be TRBD1 (5 bases). This CDR3 is built from 16 residues. The germline V gene encodes CDR1 LNHDA and CDR2 SQIVND (reference sequence). Trimming left V 3 bases short and J 2 bases short, with 16 bases between. The CDR3: CASSIKAQGSNTEAFF. The CDR3 coding sequence is TGTGCCAGTAGTATCAAGGCCCAGGGATCCAACACTGAAGCTTTCTTT.

The chain joins TRBV6-2 or TRBV6-3 to TRBJ2-7; D gene ambiguous. Germline lookup yields CDR1 MNHEY and CDR2 SVGEGT. This CDR3 spans 11 amino acids. V lost 4 bases to trimming and J lost 6 bases, with 7 bases between them. DNA of the CDR3: TGTGCCAGCAGTTCAGGTCGCGAGCAGTACTTC. Its translation: CASSSGREQYF.